The entry that follows covers one TCR beta chain sequence. Its cognate antigen has yet to be identified. Base qualities are missing; no much larger clone stands one base away. The germline V gene yields KGHSH for CDR1 and LQKENI for CDR2. A distance of 9 bases separates the germline ends of V and J, which lose 6 bases and 0 bases respectively. Spanning cysteine to phenylalanine, the CDR3 consists of 14 amino acids. Solely the CDR3 DNA is kept, with 42 bases framed from the first base. The donors belonged to the validation cohort of around 110 subjects, which was separate from the roughly 700-subject first cohort. Receptors were amplified or captured by the immunoSEQ multiplex PCR assay. As for the authors' bioinformatics: A statistical classification framework was built for diagnosing cytomegalovirus status from the catalog of TCR beta chain sequences. TCRdb took over this immuneACCESS table, retaining in-frame rearrangements with V and J assigned. Such tables are incomplete; in checked studies, under half of the missing clones stem from an unresolved V gene, and the remainder is unexplained. V and J calls and clone size are as listed in that table; D and trimming were resolved from the DNA. This sample lists about 74,000 clones; about 95% were detected once. The biggest ten clones account for 1.5% to 2% of the sample.

The data stem from a study of cytomegalovirus exposure and HLA in healthy donors (TCRdb year 2017). Regarding the complete study: According to a later analysis, one platform produced both the 120 validation repertoires and the 670 or so repertoires of the first cohort. The study aimed to test whether cataloging public T cell receptors could reveal signatures of past pathogen exposure. Besides the first cohort of more than 650 subjects, a separate validation cohort made up of 120 or so different subjects was used. To predict cytomegalovirus infection status, the study brought together high-throughput TCR immunosequencing, statistical association of individual TCRs with disease status, and machine learning. What the authors observed across the whole study: Across donors, most TCR sequences were observed very rarely, whereas some public TCRs were present in many individuals. A later analysis lacked HLA typing for the validation cohort, so it scored co-occurrence in that cohort across all 110 or so repertoires. The classifier was reported to diagnose cytomegalovirus status with high specificity and sensitivity in both the original cohort and the validation cohort. In the study, 150 to 200 TCR beta chains were listed as associated with cytomegalovirus. A later analysis found that TCRs clustered in the first cohort also tended to co-occur in the roughly 120 validation repertoires, with more than 90% of cluster scores above 0. A few of the identified cytomegalovirus-associated TCR beta chains were confirmed in vitro to be specific for cytomegalovirus antigens. It was suggested by the authors that the approach could potentially be generalized to other disease states and immunological phenotypes.

Rearrangement joined TRBV18 to TRBJ1-3; the D gene identity is not certain. This TCR was sampled from a woman aged 18-29 years in good health and CMV-seropositive. The source material was PBMCs. In nucleotides, the sequence is TGTGCCAGCTCGTCAGGTGACTCTGGAAACACCATATATTTT. Translated, it reads CASSSGDSGNTIYF.